The source of this T cell receptor beta chain is a study of blood T cells in healthy people across ages. Study conclusions and caveats: Strong correlation existed between TCR beta diversity and naive T cell percentage. The study found more naive CD4+ cells and higher diversity in long-lived than aged donors.

Primed by a sample-barcoded 5' primer and a J-beta primer mix, a second PCR proceeded for about 7 to 12 cycles. Every cDNA molecule carried a tag from a template-switch adaptor bearing 12 random nucleotides. One entry per CDR3 protein results from TCRdb running MiXCR on the 5' RACE reads. The sample gives fewer than 950,000 distinct CDR3 sequences, roughly 35% of which show up once; 10% to 15% is in the top ten. Per-sample yields of isolated PBMCs were at least 6.5 million. From germline, CDR1 is DFQATT and CDR2 SNEGSKA (reference sequence). The CDR3 covers 15 residues. The V end lost 1 base, the J end lost 1 base, and 13 bases lay between the germline ends. This clonotype has just a few counts. Its antigen remains unidentified.

The receptor's source is a man between 18 and 29 years old in good health. The V gene is TRBV20-1, the J gene TRBJ1-1; D gene uncertain. Sequencing was done on a sample of blood. CDR3 amino acids: CSARGPGGRNTEAFF. In nucleotides, the CDR3 is TGCAGTGCTAGAGGTCCGGGCGGTAGGAACACTGAAGCTTTCTTT.